This TCR beta chain emerged from a study of shared clonotypes between healthy human individuals. Investigators spread the genomic DNA of each subset evenly over several immunoSEQ plates. Sequencing used immunoSEQ multiplex PCR; TCRdb keeps in-frame clones, though not all of them. The sample has some 690,000 clones, roughly 91% seen once; the top ten hold about a third. Per germline, CDR1 PRHDT and CDR2 FYEKMQ (reference sequence). This CDR3 is built from 17 residues. J gave up 8 bases and V 9 bases, and 20 bases lay outside the gene matches. The specimen sequenced was memory CD8+ T cells from PBMCs. This sample's subset: CD45RO+ cells pooled with CCR7-negative TemRA cells. This clonotype was obtained from a man aged 18 to 29 in good health. Some clones in this sample may be carry-over from other donors' samples. This sequence joins TRBV13 and TRBJ2-1, with 9 positions matching TRBD2. DNA for the CDR3: TGTGCCAGTGTGGGGCCCACAGCGGGAGGCCCCTTGGATGAGCAGTTCTTC. Translation gives CASVGPTAGGPLDEQFF.